This T cell receptor (beta chain) is from a study of blood T cell repertoires in COVID-19. CDR3 length: 16 residues. Germline V gives CDR1 LNHNV, CDR2 YYDKDF (reference sequence). V lost 0 bases and J 0 bases, leaving 6 bases between the germline ends. This clone was counted only a few times. This study enrolled people aged roughly 18 to 90 from about 26 US geographic areas. This table comes from immunoSEQ multiplex PCR, and its TCRdb copy is limited to in-frame clones, with some not included. The data hold about 170,000 clones, with about 88% observed a single time. Sequenced sample: PBMCs or T cells enriched from blood (not recorded which). V gene TRBV15 combines with J gene TRBJ2-6; D may be TRBD2 (5 bases). This clonotype was sampled from a woman aged 18-30 years who had recovered from COVID-19. Written as DNA, the CDR3 is TGTGCCACCAGCAGAGATGAGGGCTCTGGGGCCAACGTCCTGACTTTC. Protein product: CATSRDEGSGANVLTF.